This T cell receptor beta chain was sequenced for a study of shared clonotypes between healthy human individuals. V lost 0 bases to trimming and J lost 5 bases; unmatched junction nucleotides: 5. This CDR3 region has 15 residues. Per the germline V gene, CDR1 is WNHNN and CDR2 is SYGVQD (reference sequence). Only in-frame clones appear in the TCRdb table, and some are missing; sequencing was by immunoSEQ multiplex PCR. Here the sample spans around 510,000 clones, 90% to 96% being singletons. A CD45RA+ naive subset and a CD45RA-negative memory subset were split from CD4+ cells. This receptor was obtained from a woman aged 25 to 45 in good health. What was sequenced was naive CD4+ T cells sorted from blood. The subset denotes: CD45RA+ positively selected. The V and J genes are TRBV10-1 and TRBJ2-7, with 9 bases that match TRBD2. The CDR3 DNA reads TGCGCCAGCAGTGAGTCTAGCGGGAGTCTCCACGAGCAGTACTTC. Its translation: CASSESSGSLHEQYF.